The clone carrying this TCR beta chain was seen a few times. Antigen unknown. MiXCR, applied by TCRdb to the reads, yields one record per CDR3 protein. The table lists tens of thousands of distinct CDR3 sequences, around a fifth of them singletons. The data are from a study of T cell repertoires in cytomegalovirus infection. Points from the study as a whole: HLA-C-restricted, CMV-specific TCR beta clonotypes were dominant ex vivo.

The V and J ends lost 6 bases and 3 bases, in that order; junction bases with no gene match: 9. This CDR3 spans 15 amino acids. Germline V CDR1 and CDR2: KGHSH, LQKENI. This sequence was found in a human donor in good health (CMV status not recorded). Some clones in this sample may be carry-over from other donors' samples. The chain carries TRBV18 and TRBJ2-7; 9 nucleotides match TRBD1. The sequencing here drew on CD8+ T cells from cultured PBMCs, taken from culture after CMV antigen stimulation. The chain's CDR3 is CASSHLGQGHYEQYF. CDR3 in DNA: TGTGCCAGCTCTCACCTGGGACAGGGTCACTACGAGCAGTACTTC.